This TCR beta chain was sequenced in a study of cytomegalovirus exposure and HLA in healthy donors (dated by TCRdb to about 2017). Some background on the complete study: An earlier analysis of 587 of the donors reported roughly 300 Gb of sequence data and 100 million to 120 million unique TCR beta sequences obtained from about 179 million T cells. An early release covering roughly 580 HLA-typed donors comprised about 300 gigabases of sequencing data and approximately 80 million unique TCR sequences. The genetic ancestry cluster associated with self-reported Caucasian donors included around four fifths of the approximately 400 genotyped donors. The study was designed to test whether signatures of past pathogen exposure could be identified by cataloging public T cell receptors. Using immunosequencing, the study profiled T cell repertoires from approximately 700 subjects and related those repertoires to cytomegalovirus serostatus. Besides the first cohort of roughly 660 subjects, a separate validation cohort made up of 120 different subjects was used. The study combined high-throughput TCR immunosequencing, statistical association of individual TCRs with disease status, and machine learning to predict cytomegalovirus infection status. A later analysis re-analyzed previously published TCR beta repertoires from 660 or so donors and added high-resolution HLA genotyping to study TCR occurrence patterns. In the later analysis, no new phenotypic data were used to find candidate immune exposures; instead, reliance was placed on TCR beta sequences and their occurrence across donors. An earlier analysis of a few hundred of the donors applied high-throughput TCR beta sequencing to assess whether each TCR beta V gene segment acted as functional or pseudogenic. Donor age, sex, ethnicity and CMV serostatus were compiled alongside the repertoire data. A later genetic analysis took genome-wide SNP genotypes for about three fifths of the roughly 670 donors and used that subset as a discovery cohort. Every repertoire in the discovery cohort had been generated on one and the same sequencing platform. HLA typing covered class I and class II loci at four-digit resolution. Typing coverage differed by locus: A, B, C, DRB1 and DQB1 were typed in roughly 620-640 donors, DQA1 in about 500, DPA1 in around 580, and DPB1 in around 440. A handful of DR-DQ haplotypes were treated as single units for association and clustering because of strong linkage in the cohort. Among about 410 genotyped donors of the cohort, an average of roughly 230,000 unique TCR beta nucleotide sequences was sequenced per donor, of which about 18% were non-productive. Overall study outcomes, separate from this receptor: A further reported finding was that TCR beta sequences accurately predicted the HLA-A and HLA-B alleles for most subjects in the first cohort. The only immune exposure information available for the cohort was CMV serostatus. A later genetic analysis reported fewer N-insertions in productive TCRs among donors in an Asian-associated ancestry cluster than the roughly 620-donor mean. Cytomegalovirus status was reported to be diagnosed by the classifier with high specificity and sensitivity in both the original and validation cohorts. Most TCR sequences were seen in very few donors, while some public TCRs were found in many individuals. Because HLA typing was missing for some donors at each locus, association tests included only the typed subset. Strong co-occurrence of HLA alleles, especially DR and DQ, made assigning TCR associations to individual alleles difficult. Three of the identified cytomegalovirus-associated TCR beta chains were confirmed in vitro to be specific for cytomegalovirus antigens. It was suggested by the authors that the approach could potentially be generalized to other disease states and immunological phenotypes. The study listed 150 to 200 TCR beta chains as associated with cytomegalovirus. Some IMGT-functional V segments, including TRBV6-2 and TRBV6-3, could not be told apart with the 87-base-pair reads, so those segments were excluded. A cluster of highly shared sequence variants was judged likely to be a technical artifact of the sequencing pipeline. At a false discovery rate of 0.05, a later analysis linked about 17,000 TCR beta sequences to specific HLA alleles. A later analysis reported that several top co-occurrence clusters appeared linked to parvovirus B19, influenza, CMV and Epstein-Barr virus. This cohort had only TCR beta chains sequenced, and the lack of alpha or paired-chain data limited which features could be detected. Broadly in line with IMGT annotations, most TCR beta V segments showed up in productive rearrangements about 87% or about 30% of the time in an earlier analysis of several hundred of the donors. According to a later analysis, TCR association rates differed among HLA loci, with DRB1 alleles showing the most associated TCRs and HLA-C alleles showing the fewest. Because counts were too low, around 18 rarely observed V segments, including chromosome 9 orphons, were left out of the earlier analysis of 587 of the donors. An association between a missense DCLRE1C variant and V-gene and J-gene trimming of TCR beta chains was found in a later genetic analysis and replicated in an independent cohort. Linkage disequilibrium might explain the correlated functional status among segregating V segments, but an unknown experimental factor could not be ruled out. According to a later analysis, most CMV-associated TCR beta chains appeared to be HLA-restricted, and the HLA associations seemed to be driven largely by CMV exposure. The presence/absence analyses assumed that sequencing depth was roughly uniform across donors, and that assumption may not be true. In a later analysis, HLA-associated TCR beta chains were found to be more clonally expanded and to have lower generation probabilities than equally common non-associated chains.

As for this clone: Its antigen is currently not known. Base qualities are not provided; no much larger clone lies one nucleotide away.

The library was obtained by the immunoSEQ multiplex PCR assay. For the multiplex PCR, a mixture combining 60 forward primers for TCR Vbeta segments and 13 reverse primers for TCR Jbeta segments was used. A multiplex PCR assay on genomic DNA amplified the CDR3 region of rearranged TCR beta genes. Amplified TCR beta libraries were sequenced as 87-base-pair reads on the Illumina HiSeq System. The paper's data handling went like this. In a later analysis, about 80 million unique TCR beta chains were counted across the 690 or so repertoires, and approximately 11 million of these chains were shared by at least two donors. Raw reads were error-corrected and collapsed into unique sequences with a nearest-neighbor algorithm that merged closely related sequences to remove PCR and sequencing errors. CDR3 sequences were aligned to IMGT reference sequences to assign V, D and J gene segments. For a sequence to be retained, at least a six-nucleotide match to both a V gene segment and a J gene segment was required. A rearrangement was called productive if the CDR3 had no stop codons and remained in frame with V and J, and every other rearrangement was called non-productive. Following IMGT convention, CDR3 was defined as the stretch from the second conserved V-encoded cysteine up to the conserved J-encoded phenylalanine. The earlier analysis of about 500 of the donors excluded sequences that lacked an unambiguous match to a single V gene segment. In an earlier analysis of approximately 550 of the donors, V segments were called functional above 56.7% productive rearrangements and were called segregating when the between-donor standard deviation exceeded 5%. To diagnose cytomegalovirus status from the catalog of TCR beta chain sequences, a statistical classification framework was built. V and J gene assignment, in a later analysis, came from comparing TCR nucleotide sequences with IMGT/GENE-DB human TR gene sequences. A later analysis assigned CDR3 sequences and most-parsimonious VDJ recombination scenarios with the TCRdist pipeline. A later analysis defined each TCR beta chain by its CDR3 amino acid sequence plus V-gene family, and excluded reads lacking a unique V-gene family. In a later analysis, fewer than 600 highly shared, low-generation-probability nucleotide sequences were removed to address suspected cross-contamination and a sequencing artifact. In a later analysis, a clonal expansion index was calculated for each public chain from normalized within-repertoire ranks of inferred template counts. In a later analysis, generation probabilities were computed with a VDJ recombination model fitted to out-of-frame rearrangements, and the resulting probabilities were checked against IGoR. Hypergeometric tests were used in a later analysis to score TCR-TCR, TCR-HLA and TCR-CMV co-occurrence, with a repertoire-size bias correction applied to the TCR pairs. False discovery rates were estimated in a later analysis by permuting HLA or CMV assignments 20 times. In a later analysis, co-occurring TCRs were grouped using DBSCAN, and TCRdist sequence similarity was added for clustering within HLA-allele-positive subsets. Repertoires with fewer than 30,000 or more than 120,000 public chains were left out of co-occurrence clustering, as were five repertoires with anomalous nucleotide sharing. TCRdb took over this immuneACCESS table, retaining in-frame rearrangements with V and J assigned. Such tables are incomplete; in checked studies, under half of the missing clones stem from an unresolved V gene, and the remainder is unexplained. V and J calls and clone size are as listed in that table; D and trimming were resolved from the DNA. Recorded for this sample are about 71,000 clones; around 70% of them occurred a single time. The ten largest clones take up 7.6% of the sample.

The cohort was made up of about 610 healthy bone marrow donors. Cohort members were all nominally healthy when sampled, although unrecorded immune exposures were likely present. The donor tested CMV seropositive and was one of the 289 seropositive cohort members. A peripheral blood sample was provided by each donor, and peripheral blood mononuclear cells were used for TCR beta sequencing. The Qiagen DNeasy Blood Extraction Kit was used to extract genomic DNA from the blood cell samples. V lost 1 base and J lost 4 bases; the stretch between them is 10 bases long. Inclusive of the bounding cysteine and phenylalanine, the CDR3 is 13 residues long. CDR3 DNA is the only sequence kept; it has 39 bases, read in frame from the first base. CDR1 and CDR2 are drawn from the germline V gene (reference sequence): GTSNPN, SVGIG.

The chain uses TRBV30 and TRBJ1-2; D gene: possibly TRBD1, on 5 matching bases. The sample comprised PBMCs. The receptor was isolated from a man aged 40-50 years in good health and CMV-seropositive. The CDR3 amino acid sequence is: CAWSAGGIYGYTF. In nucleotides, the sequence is TGTGCCTGGAGTGCGGGGGGAATCTATGGCTACACCTTC.